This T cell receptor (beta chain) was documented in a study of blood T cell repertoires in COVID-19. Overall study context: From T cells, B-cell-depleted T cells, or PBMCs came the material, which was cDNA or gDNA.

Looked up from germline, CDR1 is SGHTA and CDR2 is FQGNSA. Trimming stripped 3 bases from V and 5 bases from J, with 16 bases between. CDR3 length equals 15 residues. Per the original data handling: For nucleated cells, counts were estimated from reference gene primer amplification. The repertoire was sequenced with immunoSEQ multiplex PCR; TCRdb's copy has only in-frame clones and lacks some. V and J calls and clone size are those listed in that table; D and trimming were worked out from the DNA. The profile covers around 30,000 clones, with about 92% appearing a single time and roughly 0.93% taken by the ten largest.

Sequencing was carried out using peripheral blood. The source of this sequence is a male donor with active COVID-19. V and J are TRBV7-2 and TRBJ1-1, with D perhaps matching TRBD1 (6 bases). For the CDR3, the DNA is TGTGCCAGCAGCTTGGGCGGGGGGGCGCGTACTGAAGCTTTCTTT. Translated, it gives CASSLGGGARTEAFF.